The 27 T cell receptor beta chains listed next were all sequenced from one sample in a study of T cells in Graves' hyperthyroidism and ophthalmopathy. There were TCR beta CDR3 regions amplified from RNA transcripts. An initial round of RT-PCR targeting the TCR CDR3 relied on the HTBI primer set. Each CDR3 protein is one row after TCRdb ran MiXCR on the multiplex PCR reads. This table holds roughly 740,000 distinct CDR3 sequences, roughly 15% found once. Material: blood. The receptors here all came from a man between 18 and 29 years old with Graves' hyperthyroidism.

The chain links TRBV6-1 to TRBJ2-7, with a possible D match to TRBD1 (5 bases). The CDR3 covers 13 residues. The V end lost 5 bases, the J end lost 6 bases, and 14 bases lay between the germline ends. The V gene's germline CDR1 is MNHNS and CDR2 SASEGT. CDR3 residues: CASSTRSRAEQYF. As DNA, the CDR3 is TGTGCCAGCAGTACCCGTAGCAGGGCCGAGCAGTACTTC.

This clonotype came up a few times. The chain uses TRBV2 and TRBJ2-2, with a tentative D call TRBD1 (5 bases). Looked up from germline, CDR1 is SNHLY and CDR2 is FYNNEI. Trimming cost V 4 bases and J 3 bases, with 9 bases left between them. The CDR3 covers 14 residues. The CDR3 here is CASSVAGYTGELFF. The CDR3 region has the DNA TGTGCCAGCAGTGTCGCAGGGTACACCGGGGAGCTGTTTTTT.

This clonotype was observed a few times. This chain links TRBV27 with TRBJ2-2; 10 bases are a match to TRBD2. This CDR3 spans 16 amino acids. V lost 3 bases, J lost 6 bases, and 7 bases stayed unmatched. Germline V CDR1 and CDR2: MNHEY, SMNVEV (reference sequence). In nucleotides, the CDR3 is TGTGCCAGCAGTTTTAGCCCTAGCGGGAGAGCCGGGGAGCTGTTTTTT. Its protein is CASSFSPSGRAGELFF.

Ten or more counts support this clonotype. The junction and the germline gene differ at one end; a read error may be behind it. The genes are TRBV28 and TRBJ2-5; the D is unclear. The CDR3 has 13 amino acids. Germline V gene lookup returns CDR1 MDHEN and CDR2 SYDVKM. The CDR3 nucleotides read TGTGCCAGCAGTGACCTCAGCCAAGAGTCCCAGTACTTC. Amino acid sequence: CASSDLSQESQYF.

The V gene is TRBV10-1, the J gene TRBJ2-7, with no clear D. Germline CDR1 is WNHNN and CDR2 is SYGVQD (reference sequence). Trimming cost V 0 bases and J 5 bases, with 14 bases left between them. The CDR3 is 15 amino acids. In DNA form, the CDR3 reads TGCGCCAGCAGTGAGTCCCAGGATACCCTACACGAGCAGTACTTC. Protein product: CASSESQDTLHEQYF.

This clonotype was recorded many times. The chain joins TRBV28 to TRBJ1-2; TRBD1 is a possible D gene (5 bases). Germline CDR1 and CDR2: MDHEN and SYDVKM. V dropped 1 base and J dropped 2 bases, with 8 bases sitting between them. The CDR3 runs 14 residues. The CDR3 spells CASSLYAGNYGYTF. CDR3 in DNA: TGTGCCAGCAGTTTATACGCAGGGAACTATGGCTACACCTTC.

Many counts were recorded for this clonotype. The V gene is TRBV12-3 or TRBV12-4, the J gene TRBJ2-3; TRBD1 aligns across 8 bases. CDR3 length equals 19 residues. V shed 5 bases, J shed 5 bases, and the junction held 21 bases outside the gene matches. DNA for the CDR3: TGTGCCAGCAGTCATTTAAGGGGGCTAGACAGGGGACTTGGAGATACGCAGTATTTT. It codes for CASSHLRGLDRGLGDTQYF.

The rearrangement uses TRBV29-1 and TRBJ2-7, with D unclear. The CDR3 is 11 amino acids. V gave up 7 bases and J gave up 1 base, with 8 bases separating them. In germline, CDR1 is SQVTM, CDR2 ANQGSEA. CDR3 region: CSASASYEQYF. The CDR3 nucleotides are TGCAGCGCCTCGGCATCCTACGAGCAGTACTTC.

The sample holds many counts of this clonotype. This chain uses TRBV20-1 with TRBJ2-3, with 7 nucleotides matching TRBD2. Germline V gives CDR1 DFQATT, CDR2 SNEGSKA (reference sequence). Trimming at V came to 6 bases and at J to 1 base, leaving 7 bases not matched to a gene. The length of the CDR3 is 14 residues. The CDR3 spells CSAYSGIGTDTQYF. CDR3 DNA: TGCAGTGCCTACAGCGGGATTGGCACAGATACGCAGTATTTT.

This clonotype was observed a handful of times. CDR3 amino acids: CASKGTGANYGYTF. DNA of the CDR3: TGTGCCAGTAAGGGAACAGGGGCTAACTATGGCTACACCTTC. J is TRBJ1-2 and V is TRBV19, with 7 bases lining up with TRBD1. Per the germline V gene, CDR1 is LNHDA and CDR2 is SQIVND (reference sequence). V was pared by 7 bases and J by 0 bases, with 5 bases of the junction left unmatched. The CDR3 sequence is 14 residues long.

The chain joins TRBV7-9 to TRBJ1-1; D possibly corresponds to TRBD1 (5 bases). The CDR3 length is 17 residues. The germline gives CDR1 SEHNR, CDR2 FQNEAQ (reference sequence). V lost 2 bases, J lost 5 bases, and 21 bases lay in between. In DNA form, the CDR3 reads TGTGCCAGCAGCTTAATTGGGGTGGCGGGGCGGAGGACTGAAGCTTTCTTT. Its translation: CASSLIGVAGRRTEAFF.

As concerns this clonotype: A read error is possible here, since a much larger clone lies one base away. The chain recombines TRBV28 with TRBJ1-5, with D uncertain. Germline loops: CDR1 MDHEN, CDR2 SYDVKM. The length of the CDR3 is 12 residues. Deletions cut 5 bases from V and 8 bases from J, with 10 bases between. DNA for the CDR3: TGTGCCAGCAGTCCCCAACCGGAGCCCCAGCATTTT. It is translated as CASSPQPEPQHF.

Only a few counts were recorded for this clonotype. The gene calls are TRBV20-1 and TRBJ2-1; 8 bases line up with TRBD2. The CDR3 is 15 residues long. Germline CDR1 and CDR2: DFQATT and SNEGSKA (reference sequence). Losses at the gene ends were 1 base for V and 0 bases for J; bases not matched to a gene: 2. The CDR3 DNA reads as TGCAGTGCTAGAGCGACTAGCGCCTCCTACAATGAGCAGTTCTTC. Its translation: CSARATSASYNEQFF.

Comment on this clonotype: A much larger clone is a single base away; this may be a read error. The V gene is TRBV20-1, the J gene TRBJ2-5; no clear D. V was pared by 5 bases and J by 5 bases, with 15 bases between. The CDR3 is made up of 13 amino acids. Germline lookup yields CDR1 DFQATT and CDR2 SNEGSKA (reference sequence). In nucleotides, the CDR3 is TGCAGTGCTGGAGCTGGAGTCTTCGAGACCCAGTACTTC. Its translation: CSAGAGVFETQYF.

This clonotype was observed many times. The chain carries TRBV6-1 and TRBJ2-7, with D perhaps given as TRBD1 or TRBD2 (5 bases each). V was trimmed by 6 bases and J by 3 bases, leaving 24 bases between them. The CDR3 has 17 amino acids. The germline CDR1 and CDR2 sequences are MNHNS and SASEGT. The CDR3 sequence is CASSWTFGDPKGYEQYF. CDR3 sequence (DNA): TGTGCCAGCAGCTGGACCTTCGGGGACCCGAAGGGCTACGAGCAGTACTTC.

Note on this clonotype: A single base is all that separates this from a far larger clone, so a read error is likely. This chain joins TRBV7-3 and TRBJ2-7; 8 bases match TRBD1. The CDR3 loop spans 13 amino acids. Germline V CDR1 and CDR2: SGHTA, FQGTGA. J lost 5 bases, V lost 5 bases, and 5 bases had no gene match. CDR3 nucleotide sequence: TGTGCCAGCAGCCGTGGACAGGGCCACGAGCAGTACTTC. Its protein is CASSRGQGHEQYF.

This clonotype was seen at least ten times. CDR3 DNA: TGTGCCAGCAGTGTAGGGGGGACAGTATTAAGTCAGCCCCAGCATTTT. The encoded protein is CASSVGGTVLSQPQHF. The chain uses TRBV6-1 and TRBJ1-5; TRBD1 aligns across 7 bases. Per germline, CDR1 MNHNS and CDR2 SASEGT. V lost 4 bases to trimming and J lost 6 bases; unmatched junction nucleotides: 12. The CDR3 has 16 residues.

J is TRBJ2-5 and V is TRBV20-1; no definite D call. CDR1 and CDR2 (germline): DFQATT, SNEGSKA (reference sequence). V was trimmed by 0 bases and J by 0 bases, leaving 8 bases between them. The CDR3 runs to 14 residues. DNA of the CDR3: TGCAGTGCTAGAGACCCCAAGTACCAAGAGACCCAGTACTTC. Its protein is CSARDPKYQETQYF.

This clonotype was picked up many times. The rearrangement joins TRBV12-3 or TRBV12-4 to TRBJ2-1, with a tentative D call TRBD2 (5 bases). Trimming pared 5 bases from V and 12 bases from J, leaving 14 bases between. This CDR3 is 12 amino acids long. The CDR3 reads CASSPLPGGQFF. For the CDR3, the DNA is TGTGCCAGCAGTCCCCTCCCCGGAGGGCAGTTCTTC.

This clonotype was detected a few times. CDR3 sequence reads: CASSTGVEQFF. CDR3 nucleotide sequence: TGTGCCAGCAGCACCGGGGTTGAGCAGTTCTTC. The chain employs TRBV27 and TRBJ2-1, with a tentative D call TRBD2 (5 bases). The CDR3 runs 11 residues. Trimming took off 6 bases at V and 9 bases at J, with 9 bases between the two ends. Germline V gene sequence: CDR1 MNHEY, CDR2 SMNVEV (reference sequence).

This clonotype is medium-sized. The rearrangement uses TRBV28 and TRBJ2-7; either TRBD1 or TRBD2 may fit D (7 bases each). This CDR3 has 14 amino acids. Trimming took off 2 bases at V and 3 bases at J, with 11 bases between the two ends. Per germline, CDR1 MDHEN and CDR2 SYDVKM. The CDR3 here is CASSLLRGGYEQYF. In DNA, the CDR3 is TGTGCCAGCAGTTTACTCAGGGGGGGCTACGAGCAGTACTTC.

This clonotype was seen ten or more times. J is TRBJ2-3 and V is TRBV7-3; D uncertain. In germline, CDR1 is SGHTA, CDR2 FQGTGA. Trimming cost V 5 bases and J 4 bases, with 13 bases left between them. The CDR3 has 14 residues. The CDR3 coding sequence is TGTGCCAGCAGCGCCCCAGGAAAACCAGATACGCAGTATTTT. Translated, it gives CASSAPGKPDTQYF. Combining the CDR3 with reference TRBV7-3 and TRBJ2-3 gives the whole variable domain GAGVSQTPSNKVTEKGKYVELRCDPISGHTALYWYRQSLGQGPEFLIYFQGTGAADDSGLPNDRFFAVRPEGSVSTLKIQRTERGDSAVYLCASSAPGKPDTQYFGPGTRLTVL.

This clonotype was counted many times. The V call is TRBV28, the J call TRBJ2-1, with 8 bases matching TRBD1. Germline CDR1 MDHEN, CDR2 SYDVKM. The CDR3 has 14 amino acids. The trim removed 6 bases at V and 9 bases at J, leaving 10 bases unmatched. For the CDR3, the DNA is TGTGCCAGCAGGTTACCCGGACAGGGCTTTGAGCAGTTCTTC. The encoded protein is CASRLPGQGFEQFF. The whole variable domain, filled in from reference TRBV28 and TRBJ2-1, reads DVKVTQSSRYLVKRTGEKVFLECVQDMDHENMFWYRQDPGLGLRLIYFSYDVKMKEKGDIPEGYSVSREKKERFSLILESASTNQTSMYLCASRLPGQGFEQFFGPGTRLTVL.

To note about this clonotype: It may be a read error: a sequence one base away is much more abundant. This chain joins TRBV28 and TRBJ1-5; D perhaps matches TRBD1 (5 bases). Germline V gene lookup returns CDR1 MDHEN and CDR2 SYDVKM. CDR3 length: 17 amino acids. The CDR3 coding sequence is TGTGCCAACAGTTTAATTACAGGTTCGGCCTTTAGGAAGCCCCAGCATTTT. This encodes CANSLITGSAFRKPQHF. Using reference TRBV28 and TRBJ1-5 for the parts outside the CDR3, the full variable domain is DVKVTQSSRYLVKRTGEKVFLECVQDMDHENMFWYRQDPGLGLRLIYFSYDVKMKEKGDIPEGYSVSREKKERFSLILESASTNQTSMYLCANSLITGSAFRKPQHFGDGTRLSIL.

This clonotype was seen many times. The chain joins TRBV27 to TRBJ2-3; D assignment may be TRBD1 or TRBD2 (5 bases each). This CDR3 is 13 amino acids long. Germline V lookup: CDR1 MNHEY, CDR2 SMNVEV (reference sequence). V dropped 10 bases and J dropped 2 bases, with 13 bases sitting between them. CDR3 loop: CATGRWITDTQYF. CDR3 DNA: TGTGCCACGGGGCGATGGATCACAGATACGCAGTATTTT.

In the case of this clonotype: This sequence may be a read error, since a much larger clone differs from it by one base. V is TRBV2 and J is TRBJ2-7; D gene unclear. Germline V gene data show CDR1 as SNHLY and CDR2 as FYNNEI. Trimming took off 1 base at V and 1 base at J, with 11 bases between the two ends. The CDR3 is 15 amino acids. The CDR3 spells CASSEVLPRSYEQYF. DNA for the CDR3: TGTGCCAGCAGTGAAGTCTTGCCCAGGTCCTACGAGCAGTACTTC.

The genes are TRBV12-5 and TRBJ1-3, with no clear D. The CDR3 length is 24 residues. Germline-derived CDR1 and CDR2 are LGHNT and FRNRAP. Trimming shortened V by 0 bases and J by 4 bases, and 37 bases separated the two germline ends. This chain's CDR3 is CASGLVPLRFMSPKYRAAGNTIYF. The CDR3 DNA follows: TGTGCTAGTGGTTTGGTCCCACTTCGGTTTATGTCCCCCAAATACAGAGCTGCCGGAAACACCATATATTTT. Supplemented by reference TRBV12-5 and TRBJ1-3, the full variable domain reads DARVTQTPRHKVTEMGQEVTMRCQPILGHNTVFWYRQTMMQGLELLAYFRNRAPLDDSGMPKDRFSAEMPDATLATLKIQPSEPRDSAVYFCASGLVPLRFMSPKYRAAGNTIYFGEGSWLTVV.